This entry concerns a single T cell receptor (beta chain). This CDR3 comprises 12 residues. Trimming left V 5 bases short and J 5 bases short, with 9 bases between. The entry originates in a study of blood T cell repertoires in COVID-19. As for the study in general: Samples representing acute and convalescent COVID-19 were sourced from the United States, Italy and Spain. T cells, B-cell-depleted T cells, or PBMCs provided the cDNA or gDNA that served as material.

Authors' processing steps: It was from reference gene primer amplification that nucleated cell counts were estimated. The protocol was immunoSEQ multiplex PCR, while the TCRdb copy is restricted to in-frame clones and leaves out a portion. The V and J calls and clone size come from that table; D and trimming were worked out from the DNA. The sample includes roughly 43,000 clones, approximately 85% seen only once; the top ten take approximately 14%. Sequences were obtained from peripheral blood. The chain is built from TRBV12-3 or TRBV12-4 and TRBJ1-2, with no clear D. The receptor was isolated from a human donor in a cohort sampled during active COVID-19. The donor label of this sample is uncertain. The CDR3 region is CASSPLTYGYTF. CDR3 DNA: TGTGCCAGCAGTCCCCTGACTTATGGCTACACCTTC.